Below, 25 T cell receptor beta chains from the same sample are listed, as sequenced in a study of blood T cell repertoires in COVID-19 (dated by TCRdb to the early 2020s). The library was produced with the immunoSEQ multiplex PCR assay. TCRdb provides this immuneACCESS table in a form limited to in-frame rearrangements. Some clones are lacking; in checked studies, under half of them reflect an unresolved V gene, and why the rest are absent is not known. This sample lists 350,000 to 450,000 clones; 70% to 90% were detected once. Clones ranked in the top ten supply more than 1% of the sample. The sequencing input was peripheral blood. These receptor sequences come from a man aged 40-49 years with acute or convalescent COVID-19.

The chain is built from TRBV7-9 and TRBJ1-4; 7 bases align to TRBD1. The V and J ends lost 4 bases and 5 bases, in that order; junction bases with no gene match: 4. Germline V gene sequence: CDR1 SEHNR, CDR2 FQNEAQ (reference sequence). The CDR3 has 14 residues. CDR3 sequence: CASSSGTANEKLFF. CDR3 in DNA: TGTGCCAGCAGCTCCGGGACAGCGAATGAAAAACTGTTTTTT. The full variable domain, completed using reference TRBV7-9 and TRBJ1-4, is DTGVSQNPRHKITKRGQNVTFRCDPISEHNRLYWYRQTLGQGPEFLTYFQNEAQLEKSRLLSDRFSAERPKGSFSTLEIQRTEQGDSAMYLCASSSGTANEKLFFGSGTQLSVL.

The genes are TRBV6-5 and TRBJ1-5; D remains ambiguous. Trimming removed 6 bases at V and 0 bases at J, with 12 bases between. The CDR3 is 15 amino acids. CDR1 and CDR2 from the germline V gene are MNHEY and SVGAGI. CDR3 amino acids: CASSQVGGSNQPQHF. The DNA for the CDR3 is TGTGCCAGCAGCCAAGTGGGAGGTAGCAATCAGCCCCAGCATTTT.

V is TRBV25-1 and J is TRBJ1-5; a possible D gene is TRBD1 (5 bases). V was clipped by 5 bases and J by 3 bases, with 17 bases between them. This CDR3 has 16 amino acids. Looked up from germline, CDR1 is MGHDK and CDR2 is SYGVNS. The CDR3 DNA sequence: TGTGCCAGCAGTTCCAGCAGGGTATCCCCCAATCAGCCCCAGCATTTT. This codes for CASSSSRVSPNQPQHF.

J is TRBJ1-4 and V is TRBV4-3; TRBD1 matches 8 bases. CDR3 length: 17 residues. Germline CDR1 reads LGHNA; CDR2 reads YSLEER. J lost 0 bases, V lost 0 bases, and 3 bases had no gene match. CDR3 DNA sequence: TGCGCCAGCAGCCAAGAGGACAGGGCGGCAACTAATGAAAAACTGTTTTTT. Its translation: CASSQEDRAATNEKLFF.

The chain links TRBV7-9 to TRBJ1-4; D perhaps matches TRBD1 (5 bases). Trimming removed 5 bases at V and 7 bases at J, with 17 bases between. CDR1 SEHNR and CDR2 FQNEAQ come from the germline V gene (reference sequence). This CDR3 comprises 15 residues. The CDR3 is CASSQGVQGSEKLFF. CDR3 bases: TGTGCCAGCAGCCAAGGAGTCCAGGGTAGTGAAAAACTGTTTTTT.

DNA of the CDR3: TGTGCCAGCAGCTTGAGGGACAGGGCCTACTACGAGCAGTACTTC. It specifies CASSLRDRAYYEQYF. The chain has TRBV5-4 and TRBJ2-7, with 9 bases fitting TRBD1. Unmatched junction bases numbered 5, after V lost 1 base and J lost 3 bases. Germline CDR1 reads SGHNT; CDR2 reads YYREEE (reference sequence). There are 15 residues in the CDR3. Variable domain in full (rest from reference TRBV5-4 and TRBJ2-7): ETGVTQSPTHLIKTRGQQVTLRCSSQSGHNTVSWYQQALGQGPQFIFQYYREEENGRGNFPPRFSGLQFPNYSSELNVNALELDDSALYLCASSLRDRAYYEQYFGPGTRLTVT.

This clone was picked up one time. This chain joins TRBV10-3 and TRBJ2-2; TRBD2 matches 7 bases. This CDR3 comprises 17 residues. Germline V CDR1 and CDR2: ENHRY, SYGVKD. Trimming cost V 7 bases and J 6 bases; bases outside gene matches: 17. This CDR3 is CAITRGGRRKGAGELFF. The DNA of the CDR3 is TGTGCCATCACCCGGGGAGGGAGACGGAAAGGGGCCGGGGAGCTGTTTTTT.

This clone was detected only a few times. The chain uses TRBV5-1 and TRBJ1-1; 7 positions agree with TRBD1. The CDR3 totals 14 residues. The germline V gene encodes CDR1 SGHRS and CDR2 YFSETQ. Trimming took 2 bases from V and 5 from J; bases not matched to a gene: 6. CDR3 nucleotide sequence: TGCGCCAGCAGCTTTCAGACAGGGAGTACTGAAGCTTTCTTT. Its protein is CASSFQTGSTEAFF.

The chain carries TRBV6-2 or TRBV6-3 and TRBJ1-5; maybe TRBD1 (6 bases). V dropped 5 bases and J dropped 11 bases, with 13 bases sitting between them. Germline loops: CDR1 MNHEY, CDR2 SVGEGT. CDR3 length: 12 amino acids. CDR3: CASSNRDRAQHF. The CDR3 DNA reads TGTGCCAGCAGTAACAGGGATAGAGCCCAGCATTTT.

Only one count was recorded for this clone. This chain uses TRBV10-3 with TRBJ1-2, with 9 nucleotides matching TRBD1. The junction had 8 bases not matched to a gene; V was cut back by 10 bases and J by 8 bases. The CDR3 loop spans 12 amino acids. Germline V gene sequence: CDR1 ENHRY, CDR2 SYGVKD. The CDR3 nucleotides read TGTGCCACCACGGACAGGGGAGACGGCTACACCTTC. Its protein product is CATTDRGDGYTF.

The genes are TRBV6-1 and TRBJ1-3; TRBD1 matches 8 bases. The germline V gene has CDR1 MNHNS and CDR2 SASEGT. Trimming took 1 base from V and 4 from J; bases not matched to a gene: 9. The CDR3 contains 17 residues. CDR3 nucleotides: TGTGCCAGCAGTGAAGATTTGTACAGGGGGAGGGGAAACACCATATATTTT. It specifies CASSEDLYRGRGNTIYF.

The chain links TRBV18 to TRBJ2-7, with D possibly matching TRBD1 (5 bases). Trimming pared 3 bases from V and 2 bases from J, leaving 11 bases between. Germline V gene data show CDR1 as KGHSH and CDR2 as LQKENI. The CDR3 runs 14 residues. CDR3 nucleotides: TGTGCCAGCTCACCGCAAACAGGAACCTACGAGCAGTACTTC. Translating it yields CASSPQTGTYEQYF.

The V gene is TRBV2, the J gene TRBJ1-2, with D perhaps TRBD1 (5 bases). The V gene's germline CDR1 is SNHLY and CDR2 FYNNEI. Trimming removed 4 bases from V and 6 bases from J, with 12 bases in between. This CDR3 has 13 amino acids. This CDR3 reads CASSGQGSDGYTF. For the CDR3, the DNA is TGTGCCAGCAGTGGTCAGGGATCCGATGGCTACACCTTC. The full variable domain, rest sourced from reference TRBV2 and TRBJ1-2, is EPEVTQTPSHQVTQMGQEVILRCVPISNHLYFYWYRQILGQKVEFLVSFYNNEISEKSEIFDDQFSVERPDGSNFTLKIRSTKLEDSAMYFCASSGQGSDGYTFGSGTRLTVV.

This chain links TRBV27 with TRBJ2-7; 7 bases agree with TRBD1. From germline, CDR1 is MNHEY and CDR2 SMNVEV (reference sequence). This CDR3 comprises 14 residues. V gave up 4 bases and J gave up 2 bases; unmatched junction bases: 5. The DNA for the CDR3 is TGTGCCAGCAGTTGGGGGACAGCGCCCTACGAGCAGTACTTC. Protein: CASSWGTAPYEQYF.

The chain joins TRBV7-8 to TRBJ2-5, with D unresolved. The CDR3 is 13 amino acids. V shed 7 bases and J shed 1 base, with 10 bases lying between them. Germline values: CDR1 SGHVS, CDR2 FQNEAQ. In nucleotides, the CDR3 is TGTGCCAGCACCGATATGAGCCAAGAGACCCAGTACTTC. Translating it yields CASTDMSQETQYF.

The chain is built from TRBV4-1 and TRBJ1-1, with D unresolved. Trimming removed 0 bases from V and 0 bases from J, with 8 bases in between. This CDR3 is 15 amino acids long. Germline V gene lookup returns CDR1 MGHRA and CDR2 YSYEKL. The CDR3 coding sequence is TGCGCCAGCAGCCAAGAAAGTCAGATGAACACTGAAGCTTTCTTT. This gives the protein CASSQESQMNTEAFF.

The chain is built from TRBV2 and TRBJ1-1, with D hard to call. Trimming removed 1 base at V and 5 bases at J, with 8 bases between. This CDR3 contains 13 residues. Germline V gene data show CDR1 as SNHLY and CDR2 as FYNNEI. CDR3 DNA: TGTGCCAGCAGTGAAGACGGTTTGACTGAAGCTTTCTTT. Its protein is CASSEDGLTEAFF. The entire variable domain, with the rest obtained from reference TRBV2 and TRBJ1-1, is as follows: EPEVTQTPSHQVTQMGQEVILRCVPISNHLYFYWYRQILGQKVEFLVSFYNNEISEKSEIFDDQFSVERPDGSNFTLKIRSTKLEDSAMYFCASSEDGLTEAFFGQGTRLTVV.

The DNA for the CDR3 is TGTGCCAGCAACCTGAATTCGGAAAAAGCGGGAGAAGGGAATACGCAGTATTTT. Amino acids: CASNLNSEKAGEGNTQYF. V usage is TRBV9 and J usage is TRBJ2-3; TRBD2 matches at 8 bases. Germline loops: CDR1 SGDLS, CDR2 YYNGEE. V was clipped by 6 bases and J by 7 bases; unmatched bases: 22. This CDR3 spans 18 amino acids.

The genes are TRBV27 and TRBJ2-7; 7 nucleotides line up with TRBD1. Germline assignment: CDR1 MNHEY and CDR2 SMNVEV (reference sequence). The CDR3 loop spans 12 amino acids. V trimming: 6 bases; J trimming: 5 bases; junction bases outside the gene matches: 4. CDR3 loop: CASRNRGHEQYF. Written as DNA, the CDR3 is TGTGCCAGCAGAAACAGGGGCCACGAGCAGTACTTC.

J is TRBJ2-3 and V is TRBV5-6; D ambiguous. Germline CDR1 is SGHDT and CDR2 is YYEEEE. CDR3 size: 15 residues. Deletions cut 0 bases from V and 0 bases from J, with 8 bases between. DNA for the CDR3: TGTGCCAGCAGCTTGGCAGGTTTAAGCACAGATACGCAGTATTTT. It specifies CASSLAGLSTDTQYF.

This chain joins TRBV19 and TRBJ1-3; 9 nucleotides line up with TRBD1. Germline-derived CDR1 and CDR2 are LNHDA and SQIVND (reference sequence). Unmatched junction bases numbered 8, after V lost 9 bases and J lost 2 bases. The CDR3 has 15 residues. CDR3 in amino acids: CASASTGGPGNTIYF. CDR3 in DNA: TGTGCCAGCGCCTCCACAGGGGGCCCTGGAAACACCATATATTTT. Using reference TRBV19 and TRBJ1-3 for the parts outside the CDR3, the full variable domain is DGGITQSPKYLFRKEGQNVTLSCEQNLNHDAMYWYRQDPGQGLRLIYYSQIVNDFQKGDIAEGYSVSREKKESFPLTVTSAQKNPTAFYLCASASTGGPGNTIYFGEGSWLTVV.

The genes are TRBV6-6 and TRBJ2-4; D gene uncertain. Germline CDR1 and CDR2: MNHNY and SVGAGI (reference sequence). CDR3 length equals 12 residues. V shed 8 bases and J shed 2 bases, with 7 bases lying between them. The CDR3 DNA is TGTGCCAGCGACTCCACCAAAAACATTCAGTACTTC. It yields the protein CASDSTKNIQYF.

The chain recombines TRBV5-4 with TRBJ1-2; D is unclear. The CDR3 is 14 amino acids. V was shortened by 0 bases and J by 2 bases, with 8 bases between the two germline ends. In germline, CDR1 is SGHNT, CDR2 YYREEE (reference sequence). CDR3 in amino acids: CASSLEQRNYGYTF. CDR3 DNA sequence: TGTGCCAGCAGCTTGGAGCAGAGGAACTATGGCTACACCTTC.

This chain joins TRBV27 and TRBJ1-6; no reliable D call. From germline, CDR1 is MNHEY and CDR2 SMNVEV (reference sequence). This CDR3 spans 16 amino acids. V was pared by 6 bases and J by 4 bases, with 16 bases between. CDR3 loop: CASSRPAAGYNSPLHF. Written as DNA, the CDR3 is TGTGCCAGCAGCCGCCCCGCAGCGGGATATAATTCACCCCTCCACTTT.

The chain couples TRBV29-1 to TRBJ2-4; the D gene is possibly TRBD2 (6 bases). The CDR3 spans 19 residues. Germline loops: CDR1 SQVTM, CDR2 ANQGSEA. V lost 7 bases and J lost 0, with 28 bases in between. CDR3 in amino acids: CSADLDTPGDQKAKNIQYF. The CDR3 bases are TGCAGCGCCGACCTAGATACACCGGGGGACCAGAAAGCCAAAAACATTCAGTACTTC.